The 9 T cell receptor beta chains given below trace back to one sample, sequenced in a study of Graves' ophthalmopathy and Graves' hyperthyroidism. Beta-chain TCR CDR3 regions were amplified from RNA transcripts. The workflow started with a first-round RT-PCR run with HTBI primers and then moved on to a second-round multiplex PCR. MiXCR, applied by TCRdb to the multiplex PCR reads, yields one record per CDR3 protein. The sample includes about 500,000 distinct CDR3 sequences, approximately 15% of them seen just once. The specimen sequenced was blood. The source of these receptors is a woman between 25 and 40 years old with Graves' ophthalmopathy.

This clonotype was seen repeatedly, ten times or more. The rearrangement joins TRBV6-1 to TRBJ2-2; 10 nucleotides agree with TRBD1. The CDR3 has 14 amino acids. From germline, CDR1 is MNHNS and CDR2 SASEGT. V shed 6 bases, J shed 5 bases, and the junction held 3 bases outside the gene matches. CDR3: CASRRTGGTGELFF. DNA of the CDR3: TGTGCCAGCAGACGGACAGGGGGGACCGGGGAGCTGTTTTTT.

This clonotype was counted many times. The chain uses TRBV6-5 and TRBJ2-7; the match to TRBD1 covers 7 bases. Germline CDR1 MNHEY, CDR2 SVGAGI. The CDR3 is made up of 14 amino acids. V lost 2 bases, J lost 1 base, and 2 bases stayed unmatched. The CDR3 DNA is TGTGCCAGCAGTTACCGGGACAGATCCTACGAGCAGTACTTC. Protein: CASSYRDRSYEQYF.

This clonotype was seen repeatedly, ten times or more. This chain connects TRBV9 to TRBJ2-7, with a weak D call TRBD1 (5 bases). The CDR3 contains 14 residues. CDR1 and CDR2 from the germline V gene are SGDLS and YYNGEE. Trimming cost V 0 bases and J 5 bases, with 12 bases left between them. CDR3 loop: CASSVAGATHEQYF. The CDR3 DNA reads TGTGCCAGCAGCGTAGCTGGGGCTACCCACGAGCAGTACTTC.

This clonotype was seen at least ten times. The chain employs TRBV30 and TRBJ2-7; possibly TRBD1 for D (6 bases). This CDR3 has 11 residues. Per germline, CDR1 GTSNPN and CDR2 SVGIG (reference sequence). CDR3 sequence: CASGQGLEQYF. In DNA form, the CDR3 reads TGTGCTTCGGGGCAGGGGCTCGAGCAGTACTTC.

This clonotype was picked up many times. The CDR3 spells CASSQEVGRYYGYTF. The CDR3 nucleotides are TGCGCCAGCAGCCAAGAAGTCGGGCGGTACTATGGCTACACCTTC. This rearrangement joins TRBV4-1 to TRBJ1-2; D gene ambiguous. Germline V lookup: CDR1 MGHRA, CDR2 YSYEKL. V lost 0 bases and J 3 bases, leaving 11 bases between the germline ends. This CDR3 has 15 amino acids.

The chain is built from TRBV6-2 or TRBV6-3 and TRBJ2-6; D is unclear. Trimming shortened V by 2 bases and J by 1 base, and 3 bases separated the two germline ends. The germline V gene encodes CDR1 MNHEY and CDR2 SVGEGT. This CDR3 contains 14 residues. The DNA of the CDR3 is TGTGCCAGCAGTTACCTGTCTGGGGCCAACGTCCTGACTTTC. It encodes CASSYLSGANVLTF.

In its sample, this clonotype was seen many times. The chain joins TRBV28 to TRBJ2-7; 7 bases are shared with TRBD1. Losses at the gene ends were 5 bases for V and 6 bases for J; bases not matched to a gene: 10. CDR3 length equals 14 residues. Germline CDR1 is MDHEN and CDR2 is SYDVKM. The CDR3 region is CASSPPGQLFEQYF. CDR3 nucleotides: TGTGCCAGCAGTCCCCCGGGACAGCTTTTCGAGCAGTACTTC.

This clonotype has ten or more counts. One base away lies a much larger clone, so this may be a sequencing read error. Lacking the conserved final phenylalanine or tryptophan, this CDR3 likely reflects a read error. The chain couples TRBV7-4 to TRBJ1-2; no firm D call. CDR3 length: 15 residues. V gave up 4 bases and J gave up 0 bases, with 12 bases separating them. Germline V CDR1 and CDR2: SGHVT, SQSDAQ. CDR3 loop: CASSYPRHPNYGYTI. The CDR3 nucleotides read TGTGCCAGCAGCTACCCGCGACATCCTAACTATGGCTACACCATC.

This clonotype was recorded at least ten times. The chain joins TRBV9 to TRBJ2-5; 8 nucleotides line up with TRBD2. The CDR3 consists of 16 residues. Germline trimming cut 1 base from V and 6 bases from J; bases unmatched to any gene: 11. In germline, CDR1 is SGDLS, CDR2 YYNGEE. CDR3 coding DNA: TGTGCCAGCAGCGTAACTGGGGGACTAGGTGGCCAGACCCAGTACTTC. Translation gives CASSVTGGLGGQTQYF.